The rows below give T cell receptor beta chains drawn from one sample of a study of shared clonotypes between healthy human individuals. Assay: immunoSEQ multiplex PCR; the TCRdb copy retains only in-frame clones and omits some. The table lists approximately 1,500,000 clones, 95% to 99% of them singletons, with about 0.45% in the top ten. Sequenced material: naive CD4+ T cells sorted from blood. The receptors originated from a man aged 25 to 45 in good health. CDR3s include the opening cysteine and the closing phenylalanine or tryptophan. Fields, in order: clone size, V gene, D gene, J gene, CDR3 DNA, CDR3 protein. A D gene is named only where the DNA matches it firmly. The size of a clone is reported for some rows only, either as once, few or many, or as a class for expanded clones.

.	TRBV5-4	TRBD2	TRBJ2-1	TGTGCCAGCAGTTCGGGACTAGTGGAGAGTGAGCAGTTCTTC	CASSSGLVESEQFF
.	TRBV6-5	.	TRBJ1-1	TGTGCCAGCAGTTTCGGGGGCGCGAGCACTGAAGCTTTCTTT	CASSFGGASTEAFF
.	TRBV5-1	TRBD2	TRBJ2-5	TGCGCCAGCAGCCCGGGACTAGCGGGTGAAGAGACCCAGTACTTC	CASSPGLAGEETQYF
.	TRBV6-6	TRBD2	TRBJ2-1	TGTGCCAGCCTTAGCGGGAGCCCCAATGAGCAGTTCTTC	CASLSGSPNEQFF
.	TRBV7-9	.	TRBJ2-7	TGTGCCAGCAGCCAAGCCGGGGGAAACTACGAGCAGTACTTC	CASSQAGGNYEQYF
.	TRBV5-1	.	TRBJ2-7	TGCGCCAGCAGCTTGGCGGCGGGAAATTCCTACGAGCAGTACTTC	CASSLAAGNSYEQYF
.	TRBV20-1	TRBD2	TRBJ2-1	TGCAGTGCTCGAAGCGGGATAGAGCAGTTCTTC	CSARSGIEQFF
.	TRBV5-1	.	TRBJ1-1	TGCGCCAGCCGTGCCCCGGACACTGAAGCTTTCTTT	CASRAPDTEAFF
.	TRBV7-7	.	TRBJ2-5	TGTGCCAGCAGCTTTGGGTTGGGGGGAAGGGAGACCCAGTACTTC	CASSFGLGGRETQYF
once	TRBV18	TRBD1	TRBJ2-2	TGTGCCAGCTCACCTCGGGACAGGGGGTATGGCACCGGGGAGCTGTTTTTT	CASSPRDRGYGTGELFF
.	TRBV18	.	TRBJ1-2	TGTGCCAGCTCACCACCGGGGCAGACCCAGGGCTACACCTTC	CASSPPGQTQGYTF
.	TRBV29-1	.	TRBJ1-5	TGCAGCGTTGAAATAGGCGCAGGCCTCCAGCATTTT	CSVEIGAGLQHF
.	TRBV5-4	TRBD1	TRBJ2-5	TGTGCCAGCAGCTTGGGCCGGGACAGGGGTGAGACCCAGTACTTC	CASSLGRDRGETQYF
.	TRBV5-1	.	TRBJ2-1	TGCGCCAGCAGCTTGGCAGTCGGCGGGAAGGGCAATGAGCAGTTCTTC	CASSLAVGGKGNEQFF
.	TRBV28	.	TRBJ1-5	TGTGCCAGCAGTTTACGGGGCTCGGATAGCAATCAGCCCCAGCATTTT	CASSLRGSDSNQPQHF
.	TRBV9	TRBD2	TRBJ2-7	TGTGCCAGCAGCGTAAGTAGCGGGTTGAACTCCTACGAGCAGTACTTC	CASSVSSGLNSYEQYF
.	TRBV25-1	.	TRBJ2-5	TGTGCCAGCAGTGAATTCACAGGAAAAGAGACCCAGTACTTC	CASSEFTGKETQYF
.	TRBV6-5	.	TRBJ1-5	TGTGCCAGCAGCCAAATGGGTGGGCAGCCCCAGCATTTT	CASSQMGGQPQHF
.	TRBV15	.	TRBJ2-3	TGTGCCACCAGCAGAGCCGCAGATACGCAGTATTTT	CATSRAADTQYF
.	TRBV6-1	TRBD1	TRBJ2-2	TGTGCCAGCAGTGCGACAGGGGGCCGTTACACCGGGGAGCTGTTTTTT	CASSATGGRYTGELFF
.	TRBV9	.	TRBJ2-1	TGTGCCAGCAGCCCCAGAGGGGGGCAGGGAGGAGATGAGCAGTTCTTC	CASSPRGGQGGDEQFF
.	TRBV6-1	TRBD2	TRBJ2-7	TGTGCCAGCAGCGTGGAGCGGGGACCCTACGAGCAGTACTTC	CASSVERGPYEQYF
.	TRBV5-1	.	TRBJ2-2	TGCGCCAGCAGCTTGGCCCGGGGTGCCTCCACCGGGGAGCTGTTTTTT	CASSLARGASTGELFF
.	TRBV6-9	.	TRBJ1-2	TGTGCCAGCAGTTATCGTTCCGTAAGAAACTATGGCTACACCTTC	CASSYRSVRNYGYTF
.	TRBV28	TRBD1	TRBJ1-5	TGTGCCAGCAGTTTCCCTCGACAGGGGGGTTGGAATCAGCCCCAGCATTTT	CASSFPRQGGWNQPQHF
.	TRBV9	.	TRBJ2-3	TGTGCCAGCAACCCAGGGGGGGTTGATACGCAGTATTTT	CASNPGGVDTQYF